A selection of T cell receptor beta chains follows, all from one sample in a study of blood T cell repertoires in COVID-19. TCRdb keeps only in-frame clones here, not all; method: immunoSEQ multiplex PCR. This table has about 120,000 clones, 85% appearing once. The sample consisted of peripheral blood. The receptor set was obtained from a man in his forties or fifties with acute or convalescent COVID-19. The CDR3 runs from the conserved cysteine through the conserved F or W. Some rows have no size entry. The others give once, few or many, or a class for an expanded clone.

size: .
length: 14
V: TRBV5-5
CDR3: CASRQTGGPTEAFF

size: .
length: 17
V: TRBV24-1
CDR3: CATSPSGSLRGNQPQHF

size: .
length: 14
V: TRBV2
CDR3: CASSRDRGTDTQYF

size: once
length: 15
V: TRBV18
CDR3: CASSYGGGRNTEAFF

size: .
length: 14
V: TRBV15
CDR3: CATSRVESGTEAFF

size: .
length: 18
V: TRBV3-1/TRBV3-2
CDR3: CASSHGGGALLSYNEQFF

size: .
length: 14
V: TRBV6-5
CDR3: CASRQSGESYGYTF

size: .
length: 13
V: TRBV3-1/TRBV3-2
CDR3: CASSQDWGSTQFF

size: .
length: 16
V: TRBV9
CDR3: CASSVVPGHNTGELFF

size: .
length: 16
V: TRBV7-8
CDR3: CASSFGQGLSGNTIYF

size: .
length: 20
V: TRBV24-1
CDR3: CATKKGGDRARSLAKNIQYF

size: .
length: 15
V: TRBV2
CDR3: CASTRPTGINTEAFF

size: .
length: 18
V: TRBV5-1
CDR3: CASSQGTGGRLVRYEQYF

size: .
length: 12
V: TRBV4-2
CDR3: CASRTENYGYTF

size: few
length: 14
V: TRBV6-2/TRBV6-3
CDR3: CASSYDPTGNEQYF

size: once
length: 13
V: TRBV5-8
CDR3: CASSTRVSYEQYF

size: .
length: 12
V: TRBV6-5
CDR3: CASSYISPVQYF

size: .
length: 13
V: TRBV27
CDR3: CASSLSSTDTQYF

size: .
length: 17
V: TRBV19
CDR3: CASSIPATGNSNQPQHF

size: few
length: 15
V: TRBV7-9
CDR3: CASSGGTSGDDTQYF

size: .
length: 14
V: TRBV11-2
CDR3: CASSRGQYNSPLHF

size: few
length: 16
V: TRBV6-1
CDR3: CASSESSPKADYGYTF